This passage covers 29 T cell receptor beta chains from one sample sequenced in a study of blood T cell repertoires in COVID-19 (dated by TCRdb to between 2020 and 2021). Library preparation used the immunoSEQ multiplex PCR assay. The table comes from immuneACCESS by way of TCRdb, which keeps in-frame sequences with V and J called. Part of the clones is missing from these tables; in studies checked, under half for an unresolved V gene and the rest for unknown reasons. The sample profile shows hundreds of thousands of clones; 70% to 90% of them were found once. The ten largest clonotypes hold just over 0.7% of the sample. What was sequenced was peripheral blood. The receptors here all came from a man aged 40-55 years with acute or convalescent COVID-19.

This chain joins TRBV7-8 and TRBJ1-5, with D hard to call. Germline V gene lookup returns CDR1 SGHVS and CDR2 FQNEAQ. This CDR3 spans 14 amino acids. With 4 bases removed from V and 5 bases from J, the gap between germline ends came to 12 bases. The CDR3 loop reads CASSSSPRYQPQHF. The CDR3 DNA is TGTGCCAGCAGCTCTAGCCCCAGGTATCAGCCCCAGCATTTT.

J is TRBJ1-1 and V is TRBV19; D not resolved. V lost 7 bases, J lost 4 bases, and 13 bases lay in between. This CDR3 region has 13 residues. Germline values: CDR1 LNHDA, CDR2 SQIVND (reference sequence). The CDR3 DNA reads as TGTGCCAGTAAGCCCAGTGAGGGCACTGAAGCTTTCTTT. This sequence encodes CASKPSEGTEAFF.

This clone was seen only once. This CDR3 is also generated by other DNA sequences in the sample. This chain joins TRBV5-1 and TRBJ1-2, with TRBD1 matching 7 bases. CDR1 is SGHRS, CDR2 YFSETQ, per germline. Unmatched junction bases numbered 1, after V lost 3 bases and J lost 5 bases. This CDR3 has 12 residues. The CDR3 spells CASSSQGYGYTF. The CDR3 DNA reads TGCGCCAGCAGCTCACAGGGGTATGGCTACACCTTC.

The genes are TRBV2 and TRBJ1-6, with D unclear. V was clipped by 1 base and J by 14 bases, with 15 bases between them. Germline V gene lookup returns CDR1 SNHLY and CDR2 FYNNEI. The CDR3 consists of 14 residues. CDR3 protein: CASSEDRFVLALHF. For the CDR3, the DNA is TGTGCCAGCAGTGAAGATCGGTTTGTTTTGGCCCTCCACTTT.

This clone is a singleton in its sample. This chain links TRBV4-1 with TRBJ1-2; unclear D gene. Germline CDR1 MGHRA, CDR2 YSYEKL. The length of the CDR3 is 16 residues. Deletions cut 1 base from V and 5 bases from J, with 17 bases between. The CDR3 DNA reads TGCGCCAGCAGCCAAGCGGACTGGGATGGCTTTTATGGCTACACCTTC. It translates to CASSQADWDGFYGYTF.

This chain uses TRBV28 with TRBJ2-2, with D tentatively TRBD1 (5 bases). The CDR3 has 15 amino acids. The germline V gene encodes CDR1 MDHEN and CDR2 SYDVKM. V was clipped by 3 bases and J by 0 bases, with 8 bases between them. The CDR3 sequence is CASSFTGSNTGELFF. The CDR3 bases are TGTGCCAGCAGTTTTACAGGCTCGAACACCGGGGAGCTGTTTTTT.

The V and J genes are TRBV7-2 and TRBJ2-1, with TRBD2 matching 7 bases. The CDR3 totals 14 residues. CDR1 SGHTA and CDR2 FQGNSA come from the germline V gene. Trimming at V came to 2 bases and at J to 6 bases, leaving 4 bases not matched to a gene. CDR3 nucleotides: TGTGCCAGCAGCTTATGGCGGGAGTCCAATGAGCAGTTCTTC. It translates to CASSLWRESNEQFF.

This clone was seen once. The rearrangement joins TRBV5-1 to TRBJ1-2; 8 bases map to TRBD1. V was pared by 4 bases and J by 7 bases, with 18 bases of the junction left unmatched. The CDR3 loop spans 17 amino acids. The germline V gene has CDR1 SGHRS and CDR2 YFSETQ. The CDR3: CASSRGNTGQAFGGYTF. For the CDR3, the DNA is TGCGCCAGCAGCAGGGGCAATACGGGACAGGCGTTTGGTGGCTACACCTTC.

The rearrangement joins TRBV27 to TRBJ1-4; 7 bases are a match to TRBD1. This CDR3 comprises 15 residues. V dropped 5 bases and J dropped 8; count of bases not matched to a gene: 11. Germline V CDR1 and CDR2: MNHEY, SMNVEV (reference sequence). The CDR3 nucleotides are TGTGCCAGCAGTCCCCGAGGCAACAGGGGAGAAAAACTGTTTTTT. This sequence encodes CASSPRGNRGEKLFF.

The chain joins TRBV6-5 to TRBJ1-5, with 10 bases fitting TRBD1. Per the germline V gene, CDR1 is MNHEY and CDR2 is SVGAGI. The V and J ends lost 4 bases and 5 bases, in that order; junction bases with no gene match: 5. The CDR3 is made up of 15 amino acids. The CDR3: CASSWTGGIDQPQHF. The CDR3 DNA reads TGTGCCAGCAGTTGGACAGGGGGAATTGATCAGCCCCAGCATTTT.

The rearrangement uses TRBV7-9 and TRBJ1-5, with D perhaps matching TRBD1 (6 bases). With 5 bases removed from V and 5 bases from J, the gap between germline ends came to 22 bases. The CDR3 length is 17 residues. The germline gives CDR1 SEHNR, CDR2 FQNEAQ (reference sequence). Written as DNA, the CDR3 is TGTGCCAGCAGCACACACCTAACAGGGAGGGGGGATCAGCCCCAGCATTTT. Translation: CASSTHLTGRGDQPQHF. Drawing the rest from reference TRBV7-9 and TRBJ1-5, the complete variable domain is DTGVSQNPRHKITKRGQNVTFRCDPISEHNRLYWYRQTLGQGPEFLTYFQNEAQLEKSRLLSDRFSAERPKGSFSTLEIQRTEQGDSAMYLCASSTHLTGRGDQPQHFGDGTRLSIL.

This clone was detected once. The chain uses TRBV3-1 (or the pseudogene TRBV3-2) and TRBJ2-1, with 7 bases that match TRBD1. V dropped 1 base and J dropped 14; count of bases not matched to a gene: 5. Looked up from germline, CDR1 is LGHDT and CDR2 is YNNKEL (reference sequence). CDR3 size: 12 residues. CDR3 in DNA: TGTGCCAGCAGCCAAGGGGTGACAGGGAAGTTCTTC. The encoded protein is CASSQGVTGKFF.

In this sample, this clone turned up once. The chain links TRBV7-9 to TRBJ2-7; unclear D gene. Trimming took off 0 bases at V and 4 bases at J, with 7 bases between the two ends. The CDR3 sequence is 13 residues long. CDR1 is SEHNR, CDR2 FQNEAQ, per germline (reference sequence). The CDR3 here is CASSLASVYEQYF. For the CDR3, the DNA is TGTGCCAGCAGCTTAGCATCTGTGTACGAGCAGTACTTC.

The chain combines TRBV4-1 with TRBJ2-3, with D maybe TRBD1 (6 bases). This CDR3 is built from 16 residues. Germline assignment: CDR1 MGHRA and CDR2 YSYEKL. V was pared by 2 bases and J by 3 bases, with 15 bases between. The CDR3 nucleotides read TGCGCCAGCAGCCAAAGGTCAGGGGATAGGACAGATACGCAGTATTTT. It codes for CASSQRSGDRTDTQYF.

V and J are TRBV18 and TRBJ1-6; D remains unclear. The CDR3 has 15 amino acids. V was pared by 3 bases and J by 5 bases, with 11 bases between. CDR1 is KGHSH and CDR2 is LQKENI in the germline V gene. This chain's CDR3 is CASSPGRGDNSPLHF. DNA of the CDR3: TGTGCCAGCTCACCCGGCAGAGGTGATAATTCACCCCTCCACTTT.

The genes are TRBV7-8 and TRBJ2-7; perhaps TRBD2 as D (6 bases). The V end was cut by 3 bases, the J end by 6 bases, with 21 bases between. Germline assignment: CDR1 SGHVS and CDR2 FQNEAQ. The CDR3 consists of 16 residues. The CDR3 spells CASSLEGRRAVVEQYF. The CDR3 bases are TGTGCCAGCAGCTTGGAGGGGAGGCGGGCCGTGGTCGAGCAGTACTTC.

The V and J genes are TRBV24-1 and TRBJ2-5; TRBD1 might be the D (5 bases). Germline V gene sequence: CDR1 KGHDR, CDR2 SFDVKD. Trimming took off 2 bases at V and 2 bases at J, with 11 bases between the two ends. The CDR3 sequence is 15 residues long. This chain's CDR3 is CATSDSTGFQETQYF. CDR3 nucleotide sequence: TGTGCCACCAGTGATTCAACAGGATTTCAAGAGACCCAGTACTTC.

The V call is TRBV4-1, the J call TRBJ2-5; TRBD2 aligns across 12 bases. Germline assignment: CDR1 MGHRA and CDR2 YSYEKL. V dropped 4 bases and J dropped 5; count of bases not matched to a gene: 2. The CDR3 covers 14 residues. This chain's CDR3 is CASSRLAGGETQYF. CDR3 nucleotide sequence: TGCGCCAGCAGCCGGCTAGCGGGGGGGGAGACCCAGTACTTC.

This chain connects TRBV19 to TRBJ1-1; D might be TRBD1 (5 bases). Germline values: CDR1 LNHDA, CDR2 SQIVND (reference sequence). The CDR3 contains 14 residues. V was clipped by 3 bases and J by 2 bases, with 10 bases between them. The CDR3 DNA reads TGTGCCAGTAGTATTGGGGCCGTTAACACTGAAGCTTTCTTT. Its protein product is CASSIGAVNTEAFF.

This clone appeared a few times. V usage is TRBV7-9 and J usage is TRBJ2-7; maybe TRBD1 (6 bases). Per germline, CDR1 SEHNR and CDR2 FQNEAQ (reference sequence). V shed 1 base and J shed 7 bases, with 17 bases lying between them. This CDR3 has 15 amino acids. This CDR3 is CASSLGTQGIAEQYF. The CDR3 DNA reads TGTGCCAGCAGCTTAGGGACACAGGGAATTGCAGAGCAGTACTTC.

The chain joins TRBV7-2 to TRBJ1-5; weak D call: TRBD1 (5 bases). Trimming took off 1 base at V and 7 bases at J, with 14 bases between the two ends. The CDR3 runs 15 residues. CDR1 is SGHTA, CDR2 FQGNSA, per germline. As DNA, the CDR3 is TGTGCCAGCAGCTTAGTGGGCGGGGGACGACAGCCCCAGCATTTT. Its protein is CASSLVGGGRQPQHF.

This clone was observed once. CDR3 loop: CASRTRGQGIYEQYF. In nucleotides, the CDR3 is TGTGCCAGCAGGACGCGGGGACAGGGGATCTACGAGCAGTACTTC. The rearrangement uses TRBV6-5 and TRBJ2-7, with TRBD1 identical over 10 bases. The CDR3 loop spans 15 amino acids. After removal of 6 bases from V and 3 bases from J, the junction contained 8 bases not matched to a gene. Germline CDR1 reads MNHEY; CDR2 reads SVGAGI.

This chain links TRBV12-3 or TRBV12-4 with TRBJ2-1; D unresolved. Trimming took off 5 bases at V and 6 bases at J, with 11 bases between the two ends. The CDR3 sequence is 13 residues long. CDR3 amino acids: CASSPPVLNEQFF. The CDR3 nucleotides are TGTGCCAGCAGTCCCCCCGTCCTCAATGAGCAGTTCTTC.

The chain combines TRBV5-4 with TRBJ2-7; the D gene is possibly TRBD1 (5 bases). Germline loops: CDR1 SGHNT, CDR2 YYREEE (reference sequence). Between the trimmed V and J ends, which lost 4 bases and 2 bases, there was a span of 16 bases. This CDR3 comprises 15 residues. For the CDR3, the DNA is TGTGCCAGCAGCCTATATCAGGCAGGGACCTACGAGCAGTACTTC. Its translation is CASSLYQAGTYEQYF.

V and J are TRBV6-5 and TRBJ2-5, with 8 positions matching TRBD1. V was pared by 2 bases and J by 5 bases, with 7 bases of the junction left unmatched. Germline CDR1 MNHEY, CDR2 SVGAGI. CDR3 length equals 15 residues. CDR3 sequence (DNA): TGTGCCAGCAGTTACGACGGACAGGGTGGGGAGACCCAGTACTTC. This codes for CASSYDGQGGETQYF.

The chain recombines TRBV27 with TRBJ2-7; tentatively, D is TRBD1 (6 bases). The germline gives CDR1 MNHEY, CDR2 SMNVEV (reference sequence). V lost 5 bases, J lost 2 bases, and 10 bases lay in between. The CDR3 spans 13 residues. As DNA, the CDR3 is TGTGCCAGCAGTGGGGGCCCAGCCTACGAGCAGTACTTC. Its translation: CASSGGPAYEQYF.

The chain links TRBV7-9 to TRBJ2-3; 10 nucleotides align to TRBD2. The CDR3 contains 19 residues. Germline lookup yields CDR1 SEHNR and CDR2 FQNEAQ (reference sequence). Unmatched junction bases numbered 20, after V lost 5 bases and J lost 6 bases. CDR3 sequence (DNA): TGTGCCAGCAGCACCCCGGGTGGCCTAGCGGGAGTGGGGGCGGATACGCAGTATTTT. Its protein product is CASSTPGGLAGVGADTQYF.

The chain carries TRBV7-3 and TRBJ2-3, with 13 bases identical to TRBD2. Losses at the gene ends were 1 base for V and 0 bases for J; bases not matched to a gene: 7. This CDR3 has 19 amino acids. The germline CDR1 and CDR2 sequences are SGHTA and FQGTGA. The DNA for the CDR3 is TGTGCCAGCAGCTTAAGTGGGACTAGCGGGAAGGTCAGCACAGATACGCAGTATTTT. Its protein product is CASSLSGTSGKVSTDTQYF.

About this clone: This specimen includes other DNA sequences encoding the same CDR3. The chain combines TRBV7-2 with TRBJ2-5; D might be TRBD2 (5 bases). CDR3 length: 11 residues. Germline loops: CDR1 SGHTA, CDR2 FQGNSA. Trimming took 5 bases from V and 5 from J, leaving 6 bases between them. Written as DNA, the CDR3 is TGTGCCAGCAGCCCGGGGGAGACCCAGTACTTC. Its protein product is CASSPGETQYF.